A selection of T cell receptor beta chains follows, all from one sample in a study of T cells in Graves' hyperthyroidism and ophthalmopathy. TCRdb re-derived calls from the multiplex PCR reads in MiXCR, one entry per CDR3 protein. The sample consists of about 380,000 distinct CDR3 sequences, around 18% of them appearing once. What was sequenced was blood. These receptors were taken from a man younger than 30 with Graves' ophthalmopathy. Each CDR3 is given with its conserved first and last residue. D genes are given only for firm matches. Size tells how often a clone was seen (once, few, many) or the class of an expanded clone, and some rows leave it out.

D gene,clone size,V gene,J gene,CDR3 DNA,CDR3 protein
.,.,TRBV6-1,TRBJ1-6,TGTGCCAGCAGTGATAAGGGTCTCGCTAATTCACCCCTCCACTTT,CASSDKGLANSPLHF
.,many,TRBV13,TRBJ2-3,TGTGCCAGCAGCGAGGCCCTCACGGGGTTGAAGGATACGCAGTATTTT,CASSEALTGLKDTQYF
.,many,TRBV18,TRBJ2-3,TGTGCCAGCTCCGGACAGAGGGGGGGGAGCACAGATACGCAGTATTTT,CASSGQRGGSTDTQYF
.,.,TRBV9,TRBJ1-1,TGTGCCAGCAGCGCGTACCTGAACACTGAAGCTTTCTTT,CASSAYLNTEAFF
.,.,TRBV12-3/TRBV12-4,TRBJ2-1,TGTGCCAGCCACCTCGACAGCCCCCTAACTAATGAGCAGTTCTTC,CASHLDSPLTNEQFF
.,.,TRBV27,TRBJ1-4,TGTGCCAGCAGTTTTGTAGGAACTAATGAAAAACTGTTTTTT,CASSFVGTNEKLFF
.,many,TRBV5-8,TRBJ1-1,TGTGCCAGCAGCTGGGCGTTGGACACTGAAGCTTTCTTT,CASSWALDTEAFF
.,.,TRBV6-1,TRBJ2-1,TGTGCCAGCAGTTATTGGAGCAGGGGAGACAATGAGCAGTTCTTC,CASSYWSRGDNEQFF
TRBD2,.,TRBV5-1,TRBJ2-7,TGCGCCAGCAGCTTAAGGACTAGCGGAACCTCCTACGAGCAGTACTTC,CASSLRTSGTSYEQYF
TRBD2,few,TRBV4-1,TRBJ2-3,TGCGCCAGCACCCTACGGTGGACTAGCGCAGATACGCAGTATTTT,CASTLRWTSADTQYF
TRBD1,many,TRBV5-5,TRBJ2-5,TGTGCCAGCAGCTTGGGCGGGACAGGGGAGACCCAGTACTTC,CASSLGGTGETQYF
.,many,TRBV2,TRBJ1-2,TGTGCCAGCAGTAAAGACGAACTTTTCCAGGATCCCAACGACTATGGCTACACCTTC,CASSKDELFQDPNDYGYTF
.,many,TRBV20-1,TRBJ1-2,TGCAGTGCTTCCCAGGACGGGGGAGGCTACACCTTC,CSASQDGGGYTF
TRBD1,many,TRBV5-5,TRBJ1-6,TGTGCCAGCAGCCCACGACAGGGCCTTAATTCACCCCTCCACTTT,CASSPRQGLNSPLHF
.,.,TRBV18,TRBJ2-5,TGTGCCAGCTCACTCTCAGTAGGAGGGACTCAAGAGACCCAGTACTTC,CASSLSVGGTQETQYF
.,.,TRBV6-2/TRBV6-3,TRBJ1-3,TGTGCCAGCAGTTACAATGGAAAAGGAAACACCATATATTTT,CASSYNGKGNTIYF
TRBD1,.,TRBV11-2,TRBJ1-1,TGTGCCAGCAGACGGACAGGGGGCGCAAGGACTGAAGCTTTCTTT,CASRRTGGARTEAFF